A single TCR beta chain is shown here with its context. The data belong to a study of PD-L1 blockade in urothelial cancer. The wider study: Researchers found blood samples held a median of roughly 140,000 T cells.

Here immunoSEQ multiplex PCR was the method, and the copy in TCRdb shows in-frame clones only, minus some. The sample lists tens of thousands of clones, 84% occurring once. Time point of the sample: pretreatment peripheral blood. The germline V and J ends were trimmed by 7 bases and 14 bases, with 24 bases remaining between them. The CDR3 extends over 15 amino acids. From germline, CDR1 is MNHEY and CDR2 SMNVEV (reference sequence). V usage is TRBV27 and J usage is TRBJ1-6; no firm D call. The specimen was PBMCs, collected around atezolizumab (anti-PD-L1) treatment. The TCR originated in a woman in her 70s with urothelial cancer. CDR3 residues: CASTALGSPNFSLHF. CDR3 bases: TGTGCCAGCACCGCCCTAGGGAGCCCAAATTTTTCCCTCCACTTT.